A single sample is the source of the 20 T cell receptor beta chains below, sequenced in a study of blood T cell repertoires in COVID-19. The method was immunoSEQ multiplex PCR; TCRdb's version includes in-frame clones alone and lacks a portion of them. The table includes tens of thousands of clones, around nine tenths detected once. Source material: peripheral blood. The receptors stem from a human donor in a cohort sampled during active COVID-19.

J is TRBJ2-7 and V is TRBV19; 9 positions match TRBD2. The CDR3 covers 15 residues. The germline CDR1 and CDR2 sequences are LNHDA and SQIVND (reference sequence). Trimming took 8 bases from V and 6 from J; bases not matched to a gene: 14. In DNA, the CDR3 is TGTGCCAGTGGAGTATCTAGCGGGATCCTCGGCGAGCAGTACTTC. The encoded protein is CASGVSSGILGEQYF.

The rearrangement uses TRBV28 and TRBJ1-5; D is unclear. CDR1 and CDR2 (germline): MDHEN, SYDVKM. The V end was cut by 1 base, the J end by 7 bases, with 14 bases between. The CDR3 contains 15 residues. CDR3 sequence reads: CASSLLFPGRQPQHF. CDR3 bases: TGTGCCAGCAGTTTATTATTCCCGGGGAGGCAGCCCCAGCATTTT.

The chain combines TRBV9 with TRBJ2-2, with D maybe TRBD1 (6 bases). The CDR3 is 14 residues long. Trimming cost V 7 bases and J 0 bases, with 10 bases left between them. Germline CDR1 SGDLS, CDR2 YYNGEE. The CDR3 DNA follows: TGTGCCAGCTGCAGGGGTCCGAACACCGGGGAGCTGTTTTTT. The encoded protein is CASCRGPNTGELFF.

The genes are TRBV29-1 and TRBJ1-5; 7 nucleotides align to TRBD1. The V segment lost 4 bases and the J segment 6 bases; nucleotides outside the gene matches: 6. Germline CDR1 and CDR2: SQVTM and ANQGSEA. This CDR3 has 13 residues. The CDR3 region is CSVGVGGGQPQHF. CDR3 nucleotide sequence: TGCAGCGTTGGGGTAGGGGGCGGTCAGCCCCAGCATTTT.

The chain recombines TRBV30 with TRBJ1-3; D possibly corresponds to TRBD1 (5 bases). The CDR3 has 16 amino acids. Trimming stripped 2 bases from V and 4 bases from J, with 18 bases between. Germline V gene sequence: CDR1 GTSNPN, CDR2 SVGIG (reference sequence). The CDR3, as DNA: TGTGCCTGGAGTTACGGACACGCAACCCCAGGAAACACCATATATTTT. Residues: CAWSYGHATPGNTIYF.

The chain couples TRBV5-4 to TRBJ1-3; D possibly corresponds to TRBD1 (5 bases). The CDR3 sequence is 14 residues long. The V end was cut by 4 bases, the J end by 0 bases, with 8 bases between. Germline V gene sequence: CDR1 SGHNT, CDR2 YYREEE (reference sequence). CDR3 coding DNA: TGTGCCAGCAGCCTGGACATCTCTGGAAACACCATATATTTT. Translating gives CASSLDISGNTIYF.

This chain joins TRBV19 and TRBJ1-5; the D gene is possibly TRBD1 (5 bases). The CDR3 loop spans 16 amino acids. V lost 1 base, J lost 2 bases, and 12 bases lay in between. Germline V gene lookup returns CDR1 LNHDA and CDR2 SQIVND (reference sequence). CDR3 protein: CASSIVPRAGNQPQHF. Written as DNA, the CDR3 is TGTGCCAGTAGTATAGTCCCCAGGGCAGGCAATCAGCCCCAGCATTTT.

The chain carries TRBV30 and TRBJ1-5; D is unresolved. Trimming took 4 bases from V and 0 from J, leaving 13 bases between them. The germline V gene has CDR1 GTSNPN and CDR2 SVGIG (reference sequence). The CDR3 extends over 15 amino acids. The CDR3 DNA reads as TGTGCCTGGACTGCCCGGGGTTCTAGCAATCAGCCCCAGCATTTT. This codes for CAWTARGSSNQPQHF.

The chain joins TRBV28 to TRBJ2-7; 14 bases are a match to TRBD2. Germline values: CDR1 MDHEN, CDR2 SYDVKM. This CDR3 is built from 17 residues. V was clipped by 7 bases and J by 2 bases; unmatched bases: 10. CDR3 in DNA: TGTGCCAGCATCCCTCCTGCGGGACTAGCGGGGGCCTACGAGCAGTACTTC. Amino acid sequence: CASIPPAGLAGAYEQYF. The full variable domain, in which reference TRBV28 and TRBJ2-7 provide the parts outside the CDR3, is DVKVTQSSRYLVKRTGEKVFLECVQDMDHENMFWYRQDPGLGLRLIYFSYDVKMKEKGDIPEGYSVSREKKERFSLILESASTNQTSMYLCASIPPAGLAGAYEQYFGPGTRLTVT.

The chain joins TRBV29-1 to TRBJ2-7; D perhaps matches TRBD2 (5 bases). The CDR3 extends over 13 amino acids. The V and J ends lost 4 bases and 7 bases respectively, with 17 bases between them. Germline V lookup: CDR1 SQVTM, CDR2 ANQGSEA. CDR3 bases: TGCAGCGTTGCGCGGGCCCCGGTCCGGGAGCAGTACTTC. It translates to CSVARAPVREQYF.

The chain has TRBV11-2 and TRBJ1-4; a possible D gene is TRBD1 (6 bases). This CDR3 comprises 17 residues. Between the trimmed V and J ends, which lost 1 base and 0 bases, there was a span of 12 bases. Per the germline V gene, CDR1 is SGHAT and CDR2 is FQNNGV. Here the CDR3 reads CASSLAFRGATNEKLFF. The DNA of the CDR3 is TGTGCCAGCAGCTTAGCTTTCAGGGGAGCAACTAATGAAAAACTGTTTTTT.

The chain joins TRBV30 to TRBJ2-5; TRBD1 agrees at 7 bases. V dropped 4 bases and J dropped 5; count of bases not matched to a gene: 7. CDR1 GTSNPN and CDR2 SVGIG come from the germline V gene (reference sequence). There are 13 residues in the CDR3. CDR3 sequence: CAWKSGGWETQYF. The CDR3 coding sequence is TGTGCCTGGAAGTCAGGGGGTTGGGAGACCCAGTACTTC.

The chain uses TRBV5-6 and TRBJ2-1; possibly TRBD2 for D (7 bases). The germline V gene encodes CDR1 SGHDT and CDR2 YYEEEE. This CDR3 spans 16 amino acids. Trimming took off 0 bases at V and 10 bases at J, with 20 bases between the two ends. CDR3 sequence: CASSLGAPGGGAEQFF. In DNA form, the CDR3 reads TGTGCCAGCAGCTTGGGCGCACCGGGGGGCGGGGCGGAGCAGTTCTTC.

CDR3: CASSLVPGLGAGELFF. The CDR3 nucleotides read TGTGCCAGCAGCTTAGTACCAGGACTGGGCGCCGGGGAGCTGTTTTTT. The V call is TRBV7-9, the J call TRBJ2-2; the D gene is possibly TRBD2 (5 bases). The CDR3 has 16 residues. V dropped 1 base and J dropped 6 bases, with 15 bases sitting between them. Per germline, CDR1 SEHNR and CDR2 FQNEAQ (reference sequence).

The gene calls are TRBV28 and TRBJ2-3, with TRBD1 identical over 11 bases. The CDR3 loop spans 15 amino acids. Unmatched junction bases numbered 6, after V lost 7 bases and J lost 3 bases. Germline CDR1 and CDR2: MDHEN and SYDVKM. The DNA for the CDR3 is TGTGCCAGCACTCGAGGGACAGGGGGAACAGATACGCAGTATTTT. Protein sequence: CASTRGTGGTDTQYF.

This rearrangement joins TRBV7-7 to TRBJ2-5; the D gene is possibly TRBD1 (5 bases). The CDR3 extends over 15 amino acids. Looked up from germline, CDR1 is SSHAT and CDR2 is FNYEAQ (reference sequence). The V end lost 3 bases, the J end lost 1 base, and 12 bases lay between the germline ends. The CDR3 nucleotides are TGTGCCAGCAGCTTGGGGCTCAAGTTCCAAGAGACCCAGTACTTC. Encoded protein: CASSLGLKFQETQYF.

The chain carries TRBV7-2 and TRBJ2-2; TRBD2 aligns across 9 bases. The V and J ends lost 2 bases and 4 bases, in that order; junction bases with no gene match: 2. The CDR3 is 15 residues long. Germline V gene data show CDR1 as SGHTA and CDR2 as FQGNSA. The CDR3 protein is CASSLTSGRTGELFF. CDR3 sequence (DNA): TGTGCCAGCAGCTTAACTAGCGGGCGCACCGGGGAGCTGTTTTTT.

V and J are TRBV6-2 or TRBV6-3 and TRBJ1-5; D is unclear. The V gene lost 6 bases and the J gene lost 9 bases, with 18 bases spanning the gap. The CDR3 is made up of 14 amino acids. Germline V gene data show CDR1 as MNHEY and CDR2 as SVGEGT. The CDR3 DNA follows: TGTGCCAGCAGCCCGGGCCGAAGAGAGGGGCCCCAGCATTTT. Translated, it gives CASSPGRREGPQHF.

V usage is TRBV7-8 and J usage is TRBJ1-1; TRBD1 might be the D (5 bases). The V end lost 6 bases, the J end lost 5 bases, and 19 bases lay between the germline ends. The CDR3 is 15 amino acids. CDR1 is SGHVS, CDR2 FQNEAQ, per germline. CDR3 coding DNA: TGTGCCAGCAGAACGGGTGGGGGGGTTCTAACTGAAGCTTTCTTT. Its translation: CASRTGGGVLTEAFF. Filled out from reference TRBV7-8 and TRBJ1-1, the complete variable domain reads GAGVSQSPRYKVAKRGQDVALRCDPISGHVSLFWYQQALGQGPEFLTYFQNEAQLDKSGLPSDRFFAERPEGSVSTLKIQRTQQEDSAVYLCASRTGGGVLTEAFFGQGTRLTVV.

The V gene is TRBV11-2, the J gene TRBJ2-1; maybe TRBD1 (6 bases). The length of the CDR3 is 15 residues. Germline V CDR1 and CDR2: SGHAT, FQNNGV. The V end was cut by 0 bases, the J end by 1 base, with 7 bases between. The CDR3 DNA follows: TGTGCCAGCAGCTTAGATGGGACATCCTACAATGAGCAGTTCTTC. It yields the protein CASSLDGTSYNEQFF.